The 30 T cell receptor beta chains below all came from one sample that was sequenced in a study of technical replicates of blood from four donors. The data were produced by immunoSEQ multiplex PCR, yet TCRdb's version contains in-frame clones alone and is incomplete. Here the sample spans about 100,000 clones, over 95% being singletons. Sequencing input: T cells isolated from PBMCs. The receptors shown here come from a human donor in good health.

V gene TRBV30 combines with J gene TRBJ1-2; D perhaps matches TRBD1 (5 bases). CDR1 is GTSNPN, CDR2 SVGIG, per germline (reference sequence). The CDR3 spans 14 residues. With 0 bases removed from V and 6 bases from J, the gap between germline ends came to 14 bases. The chain's CDR3 is CAWSVFAGADGYTF. For the CDR3, the DNA is TGTGCCTGGAGTGTTTTTGCTGGGGCGGATGGCTACACCTTC.

The rearrangement links TRBV5-1 to TRBJ1-2; D is undetermined. CDR1 and CDR2 (germline): SGHRS, YFSETQ. CDR3 length: 13 amino acids. V was shortened by 0 bases and J by 8 bases, with 11 bases between the two germline ends. The CDR3 bases are TGCGCCAGCAGCTTGGTGAAGGCGGAGGGCTACACCTTC. It specifies CASSLVKAEGYTF.

The V gene is TRBV9, the J gene TRBJ1-1; D remains unclear. Germline CDR1 and CDR2: SGDLS and YYNGEE. Between the trimmed V and J ends, which lost 3 bases and 7 bases, there was a span of 16 bases. The CDR3 sequence is 14 residues long. CDR3 in amino acids: CASSGGWGGNEAFF. DNA for the CDR3: TGTGCCAGCAGCGGCGGGTGGGGTGGTAATGAAGCTTTCTTT.

This rearrangement joins TRBV5-4 to TRBJ1-2; 7 bases match TRBD1. The CDR3 extends over 13 amino acids. Germline CDR1 and CDR2: SGHNT and YYREEE (reference sequence). V was pared by 3 bases and J by 7 bases, with 6 bases of the junction left unmatched. In DNA form, the CDR3 reads TGTGCCAGCAGCTCCGACAGGGTGTTTGGCTACACCTTC. This encodes CASSSDRVFGYTF.

The chain combines TRBV20-1 with TRBJ2-1; D unclear. This CDR3 has 11 residues. Germline V gene data show CDR1 as DFQATT and CDR2 as SNEGSKA (reference sequence). Trimming removed 6 bases at V and 7 bases at J, with 10 bases between. The CDR3 spells CSAPILNEQFF. As DNA, the CDR3 is TGCAGTGCGCCTATCCTAAATGAGCAGTTCTTC.

CDR3 in DNA: TGTGCCAGCAGTGAATTGTCGGGGTTGGCAGATACGCAGTATTTT. Protein: CASSELSGLADTQYF. The J gene is TRBJ2-3, the V gene TRBV25-1, with a weak D call TRBD2 (5 bases). CDR3 length: 15 residues. V shed 1 base and J shed 4 bases, with 12 bases lying between them. Germline V gives CDR1 MGHDK, CDR2 SYGVNS.

The rearrangement joins TRBV20-1 to TRBJ2-5; D ambiguous. V gave up 2 bases and J gave up 5 bases, with 6 bases separating them. Germline values: CDR1 DFQATT, CDR2 SNEGSKA (reference sequence). The CDR3 spans 11 residues. The CDR3 bases are TGCAGTGCTAGATCTCTGGAGACCCAGTACTTC. Residues: CSARSLETQYF.

The V and J genes are TRBV29-1 and TRBJ1-2; D is perhaps TRBD1 (5 bases). CDR1 and CDR2 (germline): SQVTM, ANQGSEA. V was trimmed by 3 bases and J by 6 bases, leaving 26 bases between them. This CDR3 has 17 amino acids. The CDR3, as DNA: TGCAGCGTTGAGGGTGTTTCGCGGGGGGAAGGACGAAATGGCTACACCTTC. The encoded protein is CSVEGVSRGEGRNGYTF. The full variable domain, rest sourced from reference TRBV29-1 and TRBJ1-2, is SAVISQKPSRDICQRGTSLTIQCQVDSQVTMMFWYRQQPGQSLTLIATANQGSEATYESGFVIDKFPISRPNLTFSTLTVSNMSPEDSSIYLCSVEGVSRGEGRNGYTFGSGTRLTVV.

The rearrangement uses TRBV10-1 and TRBJ1-5, with no clear D. From germline, CDR1 is WNHNN and CDR2 SYGVQD (reference sequence). This CDR3 is built from 13 residues. The V end lost 5 bases, the J end lost 0 bases, and 5 bases lay between the germline ends. CDR3 amino acids: CASSPGSNQPQHF. For the CDR3, the DNA is TGCGCCAGCAGTCCGGGTAGCAATCAGCCCCAGCATTTT.

This chain joins TRBV19 and TRBJ2-1; 9 bases are a match to TRBD2. The CDR3 totals 14 residues. Germline V gives CDR1 LNHDA, CDR2 SQIVND (reference sequence). V dropped 4 bases and J dropped 4; count of bases not matched to a gene: 2. The CDR3 DNA sequence: TGTGCCAGTAGTACGACTAGCGGTTACAATGAGCAGTTCTTC. Its protein product is CASSTTSGYNEQFF. Based on the CDR3 plus reference TRBV19 and TRBJ2-1, the full variable domain is DGGITQSPKYLFRKEGQNVTLSCEQNLNHDAMYWYRQDPGQGLRLIYYSQIVNDFQKGDIAEGYSVSREKKESFPLTVTSAQKNPTAFYLCASSTTSGYNEQFFGPGTRLTVL.

The chain employs TRBV27 and TRBJ1-4; 9 positions match TRBD1. V was clipped by 0 bases and J by 6 bases; unmatched bases: 2. Germline CDR1 MNHEY, CDR2 SMNVEV (reference sequence). There are 15 residues in the CDR3. The CDR3 DNA reads TGTGCCAGCAGTTTATCCCGGACAGGGGATGAAAAACTGTTTTTT. Its translation: CASSLSRTGDEKLFF.

To note about this clone: Mismatch with germline at one junction end may stem from a read error. The chain links TRBV5-6 to TRBJ1-4; 7 positions match TRBD1. This CDR3 is built from 15 residues. Looked up from germline, CDR1 is SGHDT and CDR2 is YYEEEE. The CDR3 region is CASSRGTATTEKLFF. CDR3 coding DNA: TGTGCCAGCAGCCGGGGGACAGCCACTACTGAAAAACTGTTTTTT.

The V gene is TRBV28, the J gene TRBJ2-2; maybe TRBD2 (6 bases). The germline CDR1 and CDR2 sequences are MDHEN and SYDVKM. Deletions cut 2 bases from V and 4 bases from J, with 8 bases between. The CDR3 extends over 14 amino acids. CDR3 residues: CASSLGGGTGELFF. The CDR3 region has the DNA TGTGCCAGCAGTTTAGGGGGAGGCACCGGGGAGCTGTTTTTT.

The chain links TRBV12-5 to TRBJ2-7; 15 nucleotides align to TRBD2. CDR1 is LGHNT and CDR2 is FRNRAP in the germline V gene. V shed 2 bases, J shed 0 bases, and the junction held 8 bases outside the gene matches. This CDR3 spans 19 amino acids. The CDR3 loop reads CASGLNRGLAGGSSYEQYF. The CDR3 DNA reads as TGTGCTAGTGGTTTGAACAGGGGACTAGCGGGGGGCTCCTCCTACGAGCAGTACTTC.

The rearrangement uses TRBV19 and TRBJ1-2, with 7 positions matching TRBD1. V shed 3 bases, J shed 5 bases, and the junction held 12 bases outside the gene matches. CDR3 size: 16 residues. Looked up from germline, CDR1 is LNHDA and CDR2 is SQIVND (reference sequence). This chain's CDR3 is CASSIVTGASTYGYTF. CDR3 DNA sequence: TGTGCCAGTAGTATTGTCACAGGGGCCTCAACTTATGGCTACACCTTC.

The chain carries TRBV11-3 and TRBJ1-4; tentatively, D is TRBD1 (5 bases). Germline V lookup: CDR1 SGHNT, CDR2 YENEEA. Trimming removed 5 bases from V and 3 bases from J, with 10 bases in between. The CDR3 is 14 amino acids. The CDR3 DNA follows: TGTGCCAGCAGCCAAGACAGTCCTAATGAAAAACTGTTTTTT. Protein product: CASSQDSPNEKLFF.

This rearrangement joins TRBV5-6 to TRBJ2-2, with TRBD1 as a possible D gene (6 bases). This CDR3 is built from 16 residues. The germline gives CDR1 SGHDT, CDR2 YYEEEE. Trimming shortened V by 5 bases and J by 0 bases, and 14 bases separated the two germline ends. The CDR3 DNA follows: TGTGCCAGCAGGGAACAGGGAAACGCGAACACCGGGGAGCTGTTTTTT. Translation gives CASREQGNANTGELFF. Supplemented by reference TRBV5-6 and TRBJ2-2, the full variable domain reads DAGVTQSPTHLIKTRGQQVTLRCSPKSGHDTVSWYQQALGQGPQFIFQYYEEEERQRGNFPDRFSGHQFPNYSSELNVNALLLGDSALYLCASREQGNANTGELFFGEGSRLTVL.

This clone was seen just once. J is TRBJ2-7 and V is TRBV4-1; TRBD2 matches at 9 bases. This CDR3 has 14 residues. Trimming removed 3 bases from V and 4 bases from J; junction bases left unmatched: 4. CDR1 MGHRA and CDR2 YSYEKL come from the germline V gene. The CDR3 sequence is CASSQREGVYEQYF. DNA of the CDR3: TGCGCCAGCAGCCAGCGGGAGGGGGTTTACGAGCAGTACTTC.

The V gene is TRBV2, the J gene TRBJ2-7, with D perhaps TRBD1 (5 bases). V lost 3 bases to trimming and J lost 4 bases, with 13 bases between them. Germline CDR1 is SNHLY and CDR2 is FYNNEI. CDR3 length: 14 residues. CDR3 nucleotides: TGTGCCAGCAGTGAGGGGCAGTTCTTATACGAGCAGTACTTC. Protein: CASSEGQFLYEQYF.

The chain carries TRBV5-8 and TRBJ1-2; D call uncertain. The CDR3 runs to 16 residues. Germline V gene sequence: CDR1 SGHTS, CDR2 YDEGEE. Deletions cut 2 bases from V and 4 bases from J, with 18 bases between. As DNA, the CDR3 is TGTGCCAGCAGCTTTGGAGAGGAGACGCCACTCTATGGCTACACCTTC. Protein product: CASSFGEETPLYGYTF. Filled out from reference TRBV5-8 and TRBJ1-2, the complete variable domain reads EAGVTQSPTHLIKTRGQQATLRCSPISGHTSVYWYQQALGLGLQFLLWYDEGEERNRGNFPPRFSGRQFPNYSSELNVNALELEDSALYLCASSFGEETPLYGYTFGSGTRLTVV.

The V gene is TRBV4-1, the J gene TRBJ2-1; D gene ambiguous. The CDR3 runs to 16 residues. Looked up from germline, CDR1 is MGHRA and CDR2 is YSYEKL. Trimming pared 1 base from V and 3 bases from J, leaving 13 bases between. The CDR3, as DNA: TGCGCCAGCAGCCAAGTTCACAGAACGAGCTACAATGAGCAGTTCTTC. It specifies CASSQVHRTSYNEQFF.

The CDR3 here is CASSTRDWNTGELFF. CDR3 nucleotides: TGTGCCAGCAGCACCCGGGACTGGAACACCGGGGAGCTGTTTTTT. This rearrangement joins TRBV5-4 to TRBJ2-2, with D perhaps matching TRBD2 (6 bases). This CDR3 is 15 amino acids long. V was shortened by 4 bases and J by 1 base, with 11 bases between the two germline ends. Germline V CDR1 and CDR2: SGHNT, YYREEE (reference sequence).

The chain joins TRBV21-1 to TRBJ2-2; TRBD2 was called by the table and not checked on the DNA. TRBV21-1 is a documented pseudogene. The CDR3 is 14 residues long. DNA for the CDR3: TGTGCCAGCAGCATACTAGCGGGAGTCGGGGAGCTGTTTTTT. Translated, it gives CASSILAGVGELFF.

The DNA of the CDR3 is TGCGCCAGCAGCTTGGCCAGGCAGTCGCCATTAGCCAAAAACATTCAGTACTTC. Translation gives CASSLARQSPLAKNIQYF. The rearrangement links TRBV5-1 to TRBJ2-4; D is ambiguous. Germline V gene lookup returns CDR1 SGHRS and CDR2 YFSETQ. The CDR3 is made up of 18 amino acids. V lost 0 bases and J lost 0, with 16 bases in between. The entire variable domain, with the rest obtained from reference TRBV5-1 and TRBJ2-4, is as follows: KAGVTQTPRYLIKTRGQQVTLSCSPISGHRSVSWYQQTPGQGLQFLFEYFSETQRNKGNFPGRFSGRQFSNSRSEMNVSTLELGDSALYLCASSLARQSPLAKNIQYFGAGTRLSVL.

The chain couples TRBV12-5 to TRBJ2-5; maybe TRBD2 (5 bases). V was shortened by 6 bases and J by 5 bases, with 28 bases between the two germline ends. The germline gives CDR1 LGHNT, CDR2 FRNRAP. The CDR3 has 18 amino acids. CDR3 nucleotide sequence: TGTGCTAGTGGGCCGGACTTGTCATCTAGTAGAGTAGGTGAGACCCAGTACTTC. The encoded protein is CASGPDLSSSRVGETQYF.

The chain combines TRBV7-6 with TRBJ2-6; D is uncertain. CDR3 size: 17 residues. The ends were cut back, 2 bases at V and 0 bases at J, with 11 bases in the middle. Germline CDR1 SGHVS, CDR2 FNYEAQ. CDR3 amino acids: CASSLWADRSGANVLTF. CDR3 DNA: TGTGCCAGCAGCTTATGGGCAGACCGCTCTGGGGCCAACGTCCTGACTTTC.

The chain has TRBV5-1 and TRBJ1-2; D is possibly TRBD1 (5 bases). This CDR3 comprises 15 residues. Trimming cost V 7 bases and J 4 bases, with 20 bases left between them. Germline V gene data show CDR1 as SGHRS and CDR2 as YFSETQ. The CDR3 sequence: CASCVAGGLSYGYTF. In nucleotides, the CDR3 is TGCGCCAGCTGCGTGGCGGGGGGGTTATCCTATGGCTACACCTTC.

The chain employs TRBV2 and TRBJ1-2; possible D gene TRBD1, 5 bases. From germline, CDR1 is SNHLY and CDR2 FYNNEI. V dropped 7 bases and J dropped 6 bases, with 12 bases sitting between them. The CDR3 has 12 residues. The CDR3 DNA reads as TGTGCCAGCATGTCGGGGGAGGATGGCTACACCTTC. The encoded protein is CASMSGEDGYTF.

The V gene is TRBV10-1, the J gene TRBJ2-6; 12 bases agree with TRBD1. The CDR3 contains 17 residues. Germline values: CDR1 WNHNN, CDR2 SYGVQD (reference sequence). With 6 bases clipped from V and 4 bases from J, the junction kept 7 bases outside the gene matches. The CDR3 sequence: CASSRDRGPKGANVLTF. CDR3 in DNA: TGCGCCAGCAGCCGGGACAGGGGGCCGAAAGGGGCCAACGTCCTGACTTTC.

The V call is TRBV6-1, the J call TRBJ1-2; D gene unclear. The germline V and J ends were trimmed by 4 bases and 2 bases, with 8 bases remaining between them. This CDR3 is 13 amino acids long. From germline, CDR1 is MNHNS and CDR2 SASEGT. This CDR3 is CASSGTDNYGYTF. CDR3 nucleotide sequence: TGTGCCAGCAGTGGGACTGACAACTATGGCTACACCTTC.